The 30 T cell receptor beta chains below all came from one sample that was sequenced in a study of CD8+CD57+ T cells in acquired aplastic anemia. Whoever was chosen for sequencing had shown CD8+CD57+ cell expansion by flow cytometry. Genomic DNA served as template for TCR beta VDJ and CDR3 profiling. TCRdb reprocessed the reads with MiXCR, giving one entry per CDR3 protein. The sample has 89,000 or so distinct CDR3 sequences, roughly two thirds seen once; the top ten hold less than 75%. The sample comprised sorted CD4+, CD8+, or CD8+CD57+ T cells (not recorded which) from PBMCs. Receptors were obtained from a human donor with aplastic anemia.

The CDR3 DNA is TGTGCCAGCAGCGTAGAAGACAATGAGCAGTTCTTC. Encoded protein: CASSVEDNEQFF. The chain combines TRBV9 with TRBJ2-1; D is undetermined. The germline V gene encodes CDR1 SGDLS and CDR2 YYNGEE. The CDR3 runs to 12 residues. Trimming removed 0 bases at V and 5 bases at J, with 3 bases between.

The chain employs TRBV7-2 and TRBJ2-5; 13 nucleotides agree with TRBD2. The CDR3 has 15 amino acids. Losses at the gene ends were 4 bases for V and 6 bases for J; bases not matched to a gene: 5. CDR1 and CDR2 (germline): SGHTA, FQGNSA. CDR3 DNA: TGTGCCAGCAGCTACGGACTAGCGGGAGCAAAGACCCAGTACTTC. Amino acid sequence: CASSYGLAGAKTQYF.

DNA for the CDR3: TGTGCCACCAGCAGAGGAAAGACCTACGAGCAGTACTTC. Encoded protein: CATSRGKTYEQYF. The chain couples TRBV15 to TRBJ2-7; D is ambiguous. Trimming removed 1 base at V and 2 bases at J, with 6 bases between. The length of the CDR3 is 13 residues. Per germline, CDR1 LNHNV and CDR2 YYDKDF (reference sequence).

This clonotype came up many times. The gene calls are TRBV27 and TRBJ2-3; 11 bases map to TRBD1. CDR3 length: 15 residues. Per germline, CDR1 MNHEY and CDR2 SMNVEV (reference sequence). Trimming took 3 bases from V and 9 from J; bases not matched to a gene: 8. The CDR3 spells CASSLAGQGVDTQYF. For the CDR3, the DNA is TGTGCCAGCAGTTTGGCGGGACAGGGGGTGGACACGCAGTATTTT.

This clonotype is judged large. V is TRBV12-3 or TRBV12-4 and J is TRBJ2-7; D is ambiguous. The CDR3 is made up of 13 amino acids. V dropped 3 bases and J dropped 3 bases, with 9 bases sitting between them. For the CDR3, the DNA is TGTGCCAGCAGTTTCCATCCCAGCTACGAGCAGTACTTC. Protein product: CASSFHPSYEQYF.

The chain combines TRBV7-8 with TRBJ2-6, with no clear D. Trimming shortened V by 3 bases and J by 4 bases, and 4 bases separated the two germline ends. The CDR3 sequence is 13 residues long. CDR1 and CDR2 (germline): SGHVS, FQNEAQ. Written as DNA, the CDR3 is TGTGCCAGCAGCTTCCGGGGGGCCAACGTCCTGACTTTC. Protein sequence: CASSFRGANVLTF.

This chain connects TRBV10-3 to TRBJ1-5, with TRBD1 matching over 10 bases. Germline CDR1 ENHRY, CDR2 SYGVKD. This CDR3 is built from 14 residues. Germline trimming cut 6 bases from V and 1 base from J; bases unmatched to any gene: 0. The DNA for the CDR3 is TGTGCCATCAGGGGACAGGGGAGCAATCAGCCCCAGCATTTT. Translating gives CAIRGQGSNQPQHF.

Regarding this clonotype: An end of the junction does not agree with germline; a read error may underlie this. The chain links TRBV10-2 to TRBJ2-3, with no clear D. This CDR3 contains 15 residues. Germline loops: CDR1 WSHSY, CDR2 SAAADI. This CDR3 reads CATATDLTSTDTQYF. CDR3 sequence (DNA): TGTGCCACCGCGACGGATTTAACTAGCACAGATACGCAGTATTTT.

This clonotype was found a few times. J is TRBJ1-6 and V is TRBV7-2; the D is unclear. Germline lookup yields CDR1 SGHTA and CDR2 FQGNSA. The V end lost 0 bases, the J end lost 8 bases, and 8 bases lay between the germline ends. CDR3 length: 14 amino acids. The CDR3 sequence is CASSLAGRDSPLHF. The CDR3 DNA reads TGTGCCAGCAGCTTAGCAGGGCGCGATTCACCCCTCCACTTT.

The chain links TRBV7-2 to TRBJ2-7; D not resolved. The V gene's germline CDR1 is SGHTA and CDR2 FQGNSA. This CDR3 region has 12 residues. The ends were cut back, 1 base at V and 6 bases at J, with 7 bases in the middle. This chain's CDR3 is CASSLGLTEQYF. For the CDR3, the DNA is TGTGCCAGCAGCTTAGGGCTGACCGAGCAGTACTTC.

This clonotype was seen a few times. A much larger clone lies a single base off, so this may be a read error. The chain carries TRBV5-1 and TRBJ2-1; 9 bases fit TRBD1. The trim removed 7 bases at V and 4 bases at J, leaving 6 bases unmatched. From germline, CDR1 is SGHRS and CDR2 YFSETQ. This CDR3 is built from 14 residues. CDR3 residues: CASAYRGLYNEQFF. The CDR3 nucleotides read TGCGCCAGCGCCTACAGGGGGCTGTACAATGAGCAGTTCTTC.

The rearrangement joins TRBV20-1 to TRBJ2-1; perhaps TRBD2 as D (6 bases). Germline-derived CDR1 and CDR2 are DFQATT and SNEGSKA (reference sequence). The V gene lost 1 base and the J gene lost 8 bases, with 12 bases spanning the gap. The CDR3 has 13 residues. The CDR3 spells CSARAMTSHEQFF. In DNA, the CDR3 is TGCAGTGCTAGAGCTATGACTAGTCATGAGCAGTTCTTC.

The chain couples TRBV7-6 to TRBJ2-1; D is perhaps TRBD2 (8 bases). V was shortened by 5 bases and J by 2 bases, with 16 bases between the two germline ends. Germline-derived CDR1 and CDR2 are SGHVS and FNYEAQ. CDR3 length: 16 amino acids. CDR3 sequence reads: CASSPGGLDTYNEQFF. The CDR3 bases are TGTGCCAGCAGCCCAGGGGGACTAGACACCTACAATGAGCAGTTCTTC.

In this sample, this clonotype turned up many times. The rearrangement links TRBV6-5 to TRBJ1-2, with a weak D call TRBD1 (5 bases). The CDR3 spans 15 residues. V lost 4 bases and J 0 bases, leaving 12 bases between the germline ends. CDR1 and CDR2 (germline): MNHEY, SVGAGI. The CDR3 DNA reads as TGTGCCAGCAGTTTCTCGACAGACGCTAACTATGGCTACACCTTC. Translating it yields CASSFSTDANYGYTF.

CDR3 loop: CASSEPGGRDYGYTF. The CDR3, as DNA: TGTGCCAGCAGTGAGCCTGGGGGGCGAGACTATGGCTACACCTTC. The chain combines TRBV25-1 with TRBJ1-2; the D gene is possibly TRBD1 (6 bases). Germline values: CDR1 MGHDK, CDR2 SYGVNS. The CDR3 is 15 amino acids. V was shortened by 3 bases and J by 3 bases, with 14 bases between the two germline ends.

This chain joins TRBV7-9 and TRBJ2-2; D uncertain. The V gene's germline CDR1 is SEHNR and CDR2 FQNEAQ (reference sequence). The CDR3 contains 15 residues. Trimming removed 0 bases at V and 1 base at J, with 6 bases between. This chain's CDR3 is CASSLATLNTGELFF. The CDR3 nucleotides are TGTGCCAGCAGCTTAGCCACTCTGAACACCGGGGAGCTGTTTTTT.

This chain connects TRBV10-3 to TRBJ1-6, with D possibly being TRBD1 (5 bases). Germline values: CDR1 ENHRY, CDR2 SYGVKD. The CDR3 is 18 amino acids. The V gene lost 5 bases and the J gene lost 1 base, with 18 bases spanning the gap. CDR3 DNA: TGTGCCATCAGTTCTGGGACCTCCCCGATTTCCTATAATTCACCCCTCCACTTT. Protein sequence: CAISSGTSPISYNSPLHF.

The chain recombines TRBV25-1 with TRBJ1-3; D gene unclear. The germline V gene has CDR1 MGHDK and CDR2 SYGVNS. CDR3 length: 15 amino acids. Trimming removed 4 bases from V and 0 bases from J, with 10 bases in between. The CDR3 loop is CASSADLPSGNTIYF. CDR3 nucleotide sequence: TGTGCCAGCAGTGCGGACCTTCCCTCTGGAAACACCATATATTTT.

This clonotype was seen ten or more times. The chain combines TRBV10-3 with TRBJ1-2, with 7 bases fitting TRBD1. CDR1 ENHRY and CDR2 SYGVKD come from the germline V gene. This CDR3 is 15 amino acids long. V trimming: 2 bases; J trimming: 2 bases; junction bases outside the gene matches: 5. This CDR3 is CAISETVQGNYGYTF. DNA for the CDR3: TGTGCCATCAGTGAGACAGTACAGGGGAACTATGGCTACACCTTC.

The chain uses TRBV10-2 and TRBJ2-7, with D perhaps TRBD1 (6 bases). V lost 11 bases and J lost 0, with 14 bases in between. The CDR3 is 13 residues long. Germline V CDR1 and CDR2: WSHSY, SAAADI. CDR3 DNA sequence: TGCGCCGTTCGGGACAAGCACTCCTACGAGCAGTACTTC. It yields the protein CAVRDKHSYEQYF.

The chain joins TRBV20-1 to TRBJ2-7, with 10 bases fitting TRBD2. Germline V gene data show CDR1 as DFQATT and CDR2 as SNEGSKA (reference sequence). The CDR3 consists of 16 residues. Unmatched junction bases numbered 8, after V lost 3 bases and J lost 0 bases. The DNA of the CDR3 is TGCAGTGCTAGCCTACTAGCGGGATTAAGCTCCTACGAGCAGTACTTC. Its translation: CSASLLAGLSSYEQYF.

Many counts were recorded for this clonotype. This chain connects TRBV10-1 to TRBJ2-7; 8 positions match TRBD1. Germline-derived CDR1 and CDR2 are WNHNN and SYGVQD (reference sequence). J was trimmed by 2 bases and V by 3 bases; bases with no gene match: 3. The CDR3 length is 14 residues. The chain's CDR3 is CASSEDRGPYEQYF. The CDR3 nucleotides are TGCGCCAGCAGTGAAGACAGGGGCCCCTACGAGCAGTACTTC.

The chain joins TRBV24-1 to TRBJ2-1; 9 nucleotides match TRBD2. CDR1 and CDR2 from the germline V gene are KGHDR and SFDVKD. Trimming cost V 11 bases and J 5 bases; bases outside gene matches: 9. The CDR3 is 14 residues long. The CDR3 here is CASLGLAHHNEQFF. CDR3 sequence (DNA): TGTGCCAGCCTGGGACTAGCCCACCACAATGAGCAGTTCTTC.

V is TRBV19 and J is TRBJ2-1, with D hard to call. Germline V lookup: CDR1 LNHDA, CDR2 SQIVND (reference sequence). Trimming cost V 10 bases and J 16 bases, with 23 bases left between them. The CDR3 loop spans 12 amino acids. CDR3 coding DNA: TGTGCCACAAACCAAGGCACAGCCGTCTTTTTCTTC. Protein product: CATNQGTAVFFF.

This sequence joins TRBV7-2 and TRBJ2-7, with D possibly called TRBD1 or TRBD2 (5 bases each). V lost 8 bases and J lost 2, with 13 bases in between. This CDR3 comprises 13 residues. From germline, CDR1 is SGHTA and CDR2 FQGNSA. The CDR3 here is CASGTENPYEQYF. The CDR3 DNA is TGTGCCAGCGGGACGGAGAATCCCTACGAGCAGTACTTC.

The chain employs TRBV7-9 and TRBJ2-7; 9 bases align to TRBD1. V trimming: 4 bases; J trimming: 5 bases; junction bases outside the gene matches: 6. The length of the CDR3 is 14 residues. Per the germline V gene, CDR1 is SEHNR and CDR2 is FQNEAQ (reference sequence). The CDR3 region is CASSSGQGTDEQYF. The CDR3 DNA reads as TGTGCCAGCAGCTCGGGACAGGGTACCGACGAGCAGTACTTC.

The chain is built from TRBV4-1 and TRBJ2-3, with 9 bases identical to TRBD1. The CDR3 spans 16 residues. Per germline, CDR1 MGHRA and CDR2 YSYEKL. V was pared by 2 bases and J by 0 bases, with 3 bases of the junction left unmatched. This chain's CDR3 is CASSQIQGASTDTQYF. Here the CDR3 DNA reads TGCGCCAGCAGCCAAATACAGGGGGCTAGCACAGATACGCAGTATTTT.

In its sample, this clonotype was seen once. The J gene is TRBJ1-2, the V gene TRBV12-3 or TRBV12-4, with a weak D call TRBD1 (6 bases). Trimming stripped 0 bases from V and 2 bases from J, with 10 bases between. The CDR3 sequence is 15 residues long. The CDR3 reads CASSLAYQGNYGYTF. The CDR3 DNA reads TGTGCCAGCAGTTTAGCGTACCAGGGGAACTATGGCTACACCTTC.

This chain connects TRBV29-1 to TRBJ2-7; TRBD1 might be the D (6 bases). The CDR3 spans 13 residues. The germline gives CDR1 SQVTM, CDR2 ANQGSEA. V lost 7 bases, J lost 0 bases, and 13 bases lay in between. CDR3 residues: CSARGTSSYEQYF. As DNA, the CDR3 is TGCAGCGCCAGGGGTACCAGCTCCTACGAGCAGTACTTC.

CDR3 loop: CASRGTGPETQYF. As DNA, the CDR3 is TGTGCCAGCAGGGGGACAGGGCCCGAGACCCAGTACTTC. This rearrangement joins TRBV12-3 or TRBV12-4 to TRBJ2-5; 9 bases align to TRBD1. Trimming took 6 bases from V and 5 from J; bases not matched to a gene: 4. This CDR3 spans 13 amino acids.